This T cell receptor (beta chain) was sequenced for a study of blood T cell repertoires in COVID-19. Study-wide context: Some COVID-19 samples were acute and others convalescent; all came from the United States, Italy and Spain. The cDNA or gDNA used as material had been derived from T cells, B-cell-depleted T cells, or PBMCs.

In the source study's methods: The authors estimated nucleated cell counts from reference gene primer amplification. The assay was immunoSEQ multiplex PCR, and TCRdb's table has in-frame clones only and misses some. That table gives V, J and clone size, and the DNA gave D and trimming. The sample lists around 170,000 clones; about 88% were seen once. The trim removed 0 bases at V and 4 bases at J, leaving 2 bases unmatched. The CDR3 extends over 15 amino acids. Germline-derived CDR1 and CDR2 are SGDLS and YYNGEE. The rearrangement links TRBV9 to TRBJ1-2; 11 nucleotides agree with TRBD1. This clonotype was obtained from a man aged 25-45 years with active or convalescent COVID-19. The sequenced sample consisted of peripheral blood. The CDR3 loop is CASSVGTGGGYGYTF. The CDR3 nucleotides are TGTGCCAGCAGCGTAGGGACAGGGGGCGGCTATGGCTACACCTTC.